The rows below give T cell receptor beta chains drawn from one sample of a study of blood T cells in healthy people across ages. Using its own MiXCR run on the 5' RACE reads, TCRdb lists one record per CDR3 protein. The top ten hold roughly 19% of the sample, which has 700,000 to 800,000 distinct CDR3 sequences, around 46% seen once. Sequencing was carried out using blood. The source is a woman aged 60-70 years in good health. Each CDR3 is given with its conserved first and last residue. The D gene is left open where the match is weak. Not all rows give a size; the values are once, few, many and, for expanded clones, a class.

cdr3_length: 12
d_call: .
v_call: TRBV28
clone_size: .
j_call: TRBJ1-5
cdr3_nt: TGTGCCAGCAGTGAACAGGATCAGCCCCAGCATTTT
cdr3_aa: CASSEQDQPQHF

cdr3_length: 16
d_call: TRBD2
v_call: TRBV12-3/TRBV12-4
clone_size: many
j_call: TRBJ2-1
cdr3_nt: TGTGCCAGCACCTCGAGGGGACTAGCGGGGTACAATGAGCAGTTCTTC
cdr3_aa: CASTSRGLAGYNEQFF

cdr3_length: 11
d_call: .
v_call: TRBV5-5
clone_size: .
j_call: TRBJ2-1
cdr3_nt: TGTGCCAGCAGCTTGATTAATGAGCGGTTCTTC
cdr3_aa: CASSLINERFF

cdr3_length: 15
d_call: .
v_call: TRBV7-9
clone_size: .
j_call: TRBJ2-1
cdr3_nt: TGTGCCAGCAGCTTCATGTGGTCGACCTACAATGAGCAGTTCTTC
cdr3_aa: CASSFMWSTYNEQFF

cdr3_length: 15
d_call: TRBD1
v_call: TRBV20-1
clone_size: few
j_call: TRBJ2-7
cdr3_nt: TGCAGTGCTTCCGCCGGGACAGGGGGCCTCGGCGAGCAGTACTTC
cdr3_aa: CSASAGTGGLGEQYF

cdr3_length: 15
d_call: TRBD1
v_call: TRBV20-1
clone_size: .
j_call: TRBJ2-2
cdr3_nt: TGCAGTGCTAGAGACGGGACAGGGGGTAGGGGGGAGCTGTTTTTT
cdr3_aa: CSARDGTGGRGELFF

cdr3_length: 12
d_call: .
v_call: TRBV2
clone_size: .
j_call: TRBJ2-1
cdr3_nt: TGTGCCAGCAGCAACCAGGGAAATGAGCAGTTCTTC
cdr3_aa: CASSNQGNEQFF

cdr3_length: 15
d_call: .
v_call: TRBV4-3
clone_size: .
j_call: TRBJ2-1
cdr3_nt: TGCGCCAGCAGCCAAGCTATGCTGAGGACCGCCGGGCAGTTCTTC
cdr3_aa: CASSQAMLRTAGQFF

cdr3_length: 15
d_call: .
v_call: TRBV11-2
clone_size: once
j_call: TRBJ2-3
cdr3_nt: TGTGCCAGCAGCTTAGATGGAGGGGAAGGTTATACGCAGTATTTT
cdr3_aa: CASSLDGGEGYTQYF

cdr3_length: 15
d_call: .
v_call: TRBV6-1
clone_size: .
j_call: TRBJ1-5
cdr3_nt: TGTGCCAGCAAACCGAATTGGGGGGTTGGTCAGCCCCAGCATTTT
cdr3_aa: CASKPNWGVGQPQHF

cdr3_length: 17
d_call: .
v_call: TRBV28
clone_size: few
j_call: TRBJ2-1
cdr3_nt: TGTGCCAGCAGTTTCCCACAGGGACCGTCGGTAAGCAATGAGCAGTTCTTC
cdr3_aa: CASSFPQGPSVSNEQFF

cdr3_length: 16
d_call: TRBD1
v_call: TRBV7-2
clone_size: .
j_call: TRBJ2-1
cdr3_nt: TGTGCCAGCAGCCCAATCCGGGACAGGAAGGGGTATGAGCAGTTCTTC
cdr3_aa: CASSPIRDRKGYEQFF

cdr3_length: 12
d_call: .
v_call: TRBV29-1
clone_size: .
j_call: TRBJ1-4
cdr3_nt: TGCAGCGTTACAGATACTAATGAAAAACTGTTTTTT
cdr3_aa: CSVTDTNEKLFF

cdr3_length: 15
d_call: TRBD2
v_call: TRBV10-3
clone_size: many
j_call: TRBJ2-1
cdr3_nt: TGTGCCATCAAGACGACTAGCGGGATTGTGGATGAGCAGTTCTTC
cdr3_aa: CAIKTTSGIVDEQFF

cdr3_length: 16
d_call: TRBD1
v_call: TRBV4-3
clone_size: .
j_call: TRBJ2-2
cdr3_nt: TGCGCCAGCAGCCACGAGACAGGGTTGAGTACCGGGGAGCTGTTTTTT
cdr3_aa: CASSHETGLSTGELFF